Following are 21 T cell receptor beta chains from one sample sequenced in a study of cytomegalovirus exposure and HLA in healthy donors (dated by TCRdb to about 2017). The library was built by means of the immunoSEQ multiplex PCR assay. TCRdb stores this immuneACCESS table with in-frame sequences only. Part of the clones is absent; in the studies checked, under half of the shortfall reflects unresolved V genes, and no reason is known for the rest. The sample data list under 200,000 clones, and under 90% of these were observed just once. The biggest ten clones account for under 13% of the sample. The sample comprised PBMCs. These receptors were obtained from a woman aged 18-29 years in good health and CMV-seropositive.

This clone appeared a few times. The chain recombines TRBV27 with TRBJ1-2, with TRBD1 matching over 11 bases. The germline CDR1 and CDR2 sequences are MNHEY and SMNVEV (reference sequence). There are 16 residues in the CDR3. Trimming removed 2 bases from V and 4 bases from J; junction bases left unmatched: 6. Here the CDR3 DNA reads TGTGCCAGCAGTTTAGGGACAGGGGGAAGAGGCTATGGCTACACCTTC. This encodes CASSLGTGGRGYGYTF.

The DNA for the CDR3 is TGTGCCAGCAGCTTTGGGGGGTATGGCTACGAGCAGTACTTC. Translated: CASSFGGYGYEQYF. The chain combines TRBV11-3 with TRBJ2-7; D is perhaps TRBD2 (6 bases). Germline loops: CDR1 SGHNT, CDR2 YENEEA. V lost 3 bases, J lost 3 bases, and 12 bases lay in between. This CDR3 region has 14 residues.

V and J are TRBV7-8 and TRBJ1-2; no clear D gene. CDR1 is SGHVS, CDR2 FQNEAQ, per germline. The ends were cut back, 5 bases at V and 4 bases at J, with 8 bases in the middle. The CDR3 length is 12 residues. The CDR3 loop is CASSLSSYGYTF. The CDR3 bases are TGTGCCAGCAGCCTATCATCCTATGGCTACACCTTC. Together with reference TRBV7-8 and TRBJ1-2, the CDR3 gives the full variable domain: GAGVSQSPRYKVAKRGQDVALRCDPISGHVSLFWYQQALGQGPEFLTYFQNEAQLDKSGLPSDRFFAERPEGSVSTLKIQRTQQEDSAVYLCASSLSSYGYTFGSGTRLTVV.

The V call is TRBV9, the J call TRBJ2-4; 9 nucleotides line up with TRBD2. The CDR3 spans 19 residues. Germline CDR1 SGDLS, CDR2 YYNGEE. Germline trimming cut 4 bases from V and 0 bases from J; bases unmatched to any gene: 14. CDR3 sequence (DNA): TGTGCCAGCAGCCCCAACGAGGGCGGGAGGGTGGTAGCCAAAAACATTCAGTACTTC. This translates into CASSPNEGGRVVAKNIQYF. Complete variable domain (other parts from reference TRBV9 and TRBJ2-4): DSGVTQTPKHLITATGQRVTLRCSPRSGDLSVYWYQQSLDQGLQFLIQYYNGEERAKGNILERFSAQQFPDLHSELNLSSLELGDSALYFCASSPNEGGRVVAKNIQYFGAGTRLSVL.

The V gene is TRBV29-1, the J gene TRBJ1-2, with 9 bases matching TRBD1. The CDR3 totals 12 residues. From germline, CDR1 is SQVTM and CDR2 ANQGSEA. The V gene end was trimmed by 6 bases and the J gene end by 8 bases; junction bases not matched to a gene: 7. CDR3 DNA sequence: TGCAGCGTCCACAGGGGGCAAGCGGGCTACACCTTC. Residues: CSVHRGQAGYTF.

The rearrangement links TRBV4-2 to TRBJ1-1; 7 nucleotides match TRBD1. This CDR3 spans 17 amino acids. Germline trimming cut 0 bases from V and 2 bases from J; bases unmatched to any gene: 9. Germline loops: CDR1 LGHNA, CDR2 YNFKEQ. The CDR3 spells CASSQEGWTGINTEAFF. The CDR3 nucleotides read TGTGCCAGCAGCCAAGAAGGATGGACAGGCATAAACACTGAAGCTTTCTTT.

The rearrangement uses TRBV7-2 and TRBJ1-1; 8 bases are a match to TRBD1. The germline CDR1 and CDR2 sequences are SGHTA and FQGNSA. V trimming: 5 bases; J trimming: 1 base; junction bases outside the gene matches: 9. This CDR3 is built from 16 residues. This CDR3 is CASSTNPGTGNTEAFF. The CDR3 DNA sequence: TGTGCCAGCAGCACGAACCCCGGGACAGGGAACACTGAAGCTTTCTTT.

DNA for the CDR3: TGTGCCAGCAGCACCGAAGGCAGGGGGATCTATGGCTACACCTTC. Encoded protein: CASSTEGRGIYGYTF. The rearrangement links TRBV4-2 to TRBJ1-2; 7 bases map to TRBD1. Germline CDR1 LGHNA, CDR2 YNFKEQ. The trim removed 5 bases at V and 4 bases at J, leaving 10 bases unmatched. The length of the CDR3 is 15 residues.

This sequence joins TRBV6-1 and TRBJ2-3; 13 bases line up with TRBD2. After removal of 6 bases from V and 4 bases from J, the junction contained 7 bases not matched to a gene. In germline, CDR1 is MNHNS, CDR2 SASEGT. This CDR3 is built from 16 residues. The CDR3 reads CASSEKLAGGPDTQYF. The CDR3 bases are TGTGCCAGCAGCGAAAAACTAGCGGGAGGGCCAGATACGCAGTATTTT.

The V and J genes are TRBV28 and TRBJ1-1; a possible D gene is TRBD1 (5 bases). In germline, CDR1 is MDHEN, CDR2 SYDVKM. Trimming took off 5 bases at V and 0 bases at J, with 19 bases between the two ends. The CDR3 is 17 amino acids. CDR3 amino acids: CASSALEGLIMNTEAFF. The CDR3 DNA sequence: TGTGCCAGCAGTGCCCTGGAGGGACTGATTATGAACACTGAAGCTTTCTTT.

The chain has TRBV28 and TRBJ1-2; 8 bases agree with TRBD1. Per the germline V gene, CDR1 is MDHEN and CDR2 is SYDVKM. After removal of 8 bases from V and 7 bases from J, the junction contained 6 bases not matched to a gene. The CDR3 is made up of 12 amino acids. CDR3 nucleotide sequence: TGTGCCAGCTCCGGGACAGGCGGTGGCTACACCTTC. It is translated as CASSGTGGGYTF.

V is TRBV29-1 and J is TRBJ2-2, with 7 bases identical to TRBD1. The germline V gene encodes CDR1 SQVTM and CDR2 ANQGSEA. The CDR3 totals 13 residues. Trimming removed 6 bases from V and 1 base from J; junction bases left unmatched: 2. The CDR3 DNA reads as TGCAGCGTAGACAGGGAGAACACCGGGGAGCTGTTTTTT. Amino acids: CSVDRENTGELFF.

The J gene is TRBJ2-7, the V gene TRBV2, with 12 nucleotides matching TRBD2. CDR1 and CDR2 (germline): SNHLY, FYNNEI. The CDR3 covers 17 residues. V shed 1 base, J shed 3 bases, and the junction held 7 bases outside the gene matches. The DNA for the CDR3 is TGTGCCAGCAGTGAAGGACTAGCGGGAGACCTTGACTACGAGCAGTACTTC. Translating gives CASSEGLAGDLDYEQYF.

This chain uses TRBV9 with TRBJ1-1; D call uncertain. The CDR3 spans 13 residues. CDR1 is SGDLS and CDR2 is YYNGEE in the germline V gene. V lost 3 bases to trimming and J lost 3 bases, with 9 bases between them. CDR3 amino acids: CASSASGDTEAFF. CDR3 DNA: TGTGCCAGCAGCGCATCCGGGGACACTGAAGCTTTCTTT.

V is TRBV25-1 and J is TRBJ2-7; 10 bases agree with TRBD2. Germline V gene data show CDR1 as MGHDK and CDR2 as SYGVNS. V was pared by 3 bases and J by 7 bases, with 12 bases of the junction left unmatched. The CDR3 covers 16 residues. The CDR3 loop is CASSDEGGTSAREQYF. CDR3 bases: TGTGCCAGCAGTGATGAGGGAGGGACTAGCGCTCGTGAGCAGTACTTC.

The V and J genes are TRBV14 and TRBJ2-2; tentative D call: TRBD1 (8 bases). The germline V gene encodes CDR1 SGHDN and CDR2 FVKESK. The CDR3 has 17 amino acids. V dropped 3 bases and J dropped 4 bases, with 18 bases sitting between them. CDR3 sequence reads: CASSHYGRDRRTGELFF. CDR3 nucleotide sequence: TGTGCCAGCAGCCACTATGGGAGGGACAGGCGCACCGGGGAGCTGTTTTTT.

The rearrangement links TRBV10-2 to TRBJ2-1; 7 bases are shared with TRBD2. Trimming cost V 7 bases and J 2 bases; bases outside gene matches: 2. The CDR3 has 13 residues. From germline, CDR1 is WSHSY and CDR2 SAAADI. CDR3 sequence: CASTTSAYNEQFF. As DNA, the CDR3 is TGCGCCAGCACAACTAGCGCCTACAATGAGCAGTTCTTC.

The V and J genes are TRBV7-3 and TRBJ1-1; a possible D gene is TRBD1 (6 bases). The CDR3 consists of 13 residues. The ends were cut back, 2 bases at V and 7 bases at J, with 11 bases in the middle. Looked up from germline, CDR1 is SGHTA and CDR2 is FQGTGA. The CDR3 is CASSLFRGSEAFF. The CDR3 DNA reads TGTGCCAGCAGCTTATTCAGGGGTAGTGAAGCTTTCTTT. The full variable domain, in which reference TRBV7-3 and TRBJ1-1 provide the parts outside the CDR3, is GAGVSQTPSNKVTEKGKYVELRCDPISGHTALYWYRQSLGQGPEFLIYFQGTGAADDSGLPNDRFFAVRPEGSVSTLKIQRTERGDSAVYLCASSLFRGSEAFFGQGTRLTVV.

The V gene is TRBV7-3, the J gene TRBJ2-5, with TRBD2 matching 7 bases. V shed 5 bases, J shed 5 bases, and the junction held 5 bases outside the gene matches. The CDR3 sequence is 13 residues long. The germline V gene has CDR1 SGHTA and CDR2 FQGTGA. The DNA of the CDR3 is TGTGCCAGCAGCCCTTGGGGGGGGGAGACCCAGTACTTC. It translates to CASSPWGGETQYF.

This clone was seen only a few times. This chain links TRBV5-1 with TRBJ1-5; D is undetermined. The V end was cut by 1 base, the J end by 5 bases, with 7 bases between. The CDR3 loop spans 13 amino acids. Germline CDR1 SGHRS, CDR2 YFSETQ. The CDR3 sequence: CASSLMSDQPQHF. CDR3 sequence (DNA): TGCGCCAGCAGCTTGATGAGCGATCAGCCCCAGCATTTT.

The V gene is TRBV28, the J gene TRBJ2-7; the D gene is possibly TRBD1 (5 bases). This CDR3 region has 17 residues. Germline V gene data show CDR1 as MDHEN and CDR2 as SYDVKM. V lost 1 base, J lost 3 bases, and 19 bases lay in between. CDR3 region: CASSLLSCQGGIYEQYF. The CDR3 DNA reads TGTGCCAGCAGTTTATTGTCGTGTCAGGGTGGTATCTACGAGCAGTACTTC.